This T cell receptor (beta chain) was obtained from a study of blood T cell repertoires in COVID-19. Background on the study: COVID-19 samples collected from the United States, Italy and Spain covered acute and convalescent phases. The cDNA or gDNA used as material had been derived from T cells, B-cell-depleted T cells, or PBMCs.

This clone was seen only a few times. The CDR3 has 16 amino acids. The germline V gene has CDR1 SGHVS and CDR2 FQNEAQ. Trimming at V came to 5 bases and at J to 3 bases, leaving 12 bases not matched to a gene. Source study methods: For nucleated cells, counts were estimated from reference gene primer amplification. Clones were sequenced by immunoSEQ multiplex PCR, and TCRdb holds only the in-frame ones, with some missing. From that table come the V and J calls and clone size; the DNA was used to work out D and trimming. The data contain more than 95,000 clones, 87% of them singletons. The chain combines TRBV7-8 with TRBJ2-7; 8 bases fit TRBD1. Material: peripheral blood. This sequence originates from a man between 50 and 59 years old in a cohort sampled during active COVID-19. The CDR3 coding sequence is TGTGCCAGCAGCCCAACGACAGGGGAGATCGTCTACGAGCAGTACTTC. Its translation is CASSPTTGEIVYEQYF.